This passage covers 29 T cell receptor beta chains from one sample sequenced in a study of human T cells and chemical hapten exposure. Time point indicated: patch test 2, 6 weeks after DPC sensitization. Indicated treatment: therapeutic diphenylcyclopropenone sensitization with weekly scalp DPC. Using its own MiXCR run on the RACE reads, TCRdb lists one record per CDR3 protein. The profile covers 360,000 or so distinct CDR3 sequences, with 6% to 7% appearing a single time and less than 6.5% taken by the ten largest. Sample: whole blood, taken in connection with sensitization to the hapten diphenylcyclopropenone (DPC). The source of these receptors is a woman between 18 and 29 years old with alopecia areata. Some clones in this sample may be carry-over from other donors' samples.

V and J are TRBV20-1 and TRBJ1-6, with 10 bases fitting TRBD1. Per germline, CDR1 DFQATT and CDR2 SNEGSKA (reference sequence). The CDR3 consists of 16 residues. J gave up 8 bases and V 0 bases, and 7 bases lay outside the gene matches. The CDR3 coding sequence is TGCAGTGCTAGAGAGGGACGAGGGACAGGGGATTCACCCCTCCACTTT. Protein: CSAREGRGTGDSPLHF.

The CDR3 loop is CASSLRAAYEQYF. DNA of the CDR3: TGTGCCAGCAGTTTACGAGCAGCCTACGAGCAGTACTTC. The chain carries TRBV27 and TRBJ2-7; D gene ambiguous. Per germline, CDR1 MNHEY and CDR2 SMNVEV (reference sequence). The CDR3 runs 13 residues. Trimming pared 2 bases from V and 2 bases from J, leaving 7 bases between.

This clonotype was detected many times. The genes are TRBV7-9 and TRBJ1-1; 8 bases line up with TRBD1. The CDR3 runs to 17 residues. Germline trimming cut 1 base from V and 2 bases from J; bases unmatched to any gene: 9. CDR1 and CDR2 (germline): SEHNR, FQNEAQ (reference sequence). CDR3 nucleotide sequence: TGTGCCAGCAGCTTAGAGTCGCTTCAGGGGGCTAACACTGAAGCTTTCTTT. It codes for CASSLESLQGANTEAFF.

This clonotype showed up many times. DNA for the CDR3: TGTGCCAGCAGCTTATTCGGACAGGGCGACACTGAAGCTTTCTTT. This gives the protein CASSLFGQGDTEAFF. The chain combines TRBV7-3 with TRBJ1-1; TRBD1 matches 8 bases. The CDR3 runs to 15 residues. With V trimmed by 2 bases and J by 3 bases, 5 bases remained unmatched. Germline lookup yields CDR1 SGHTA and CDR2 FQGTGA.

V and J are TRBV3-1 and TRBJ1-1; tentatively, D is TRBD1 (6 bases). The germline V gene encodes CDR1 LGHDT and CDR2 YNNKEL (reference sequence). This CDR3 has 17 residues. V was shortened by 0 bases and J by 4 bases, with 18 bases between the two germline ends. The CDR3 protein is CASSQDMGGLSSTEAFF. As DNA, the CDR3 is TGTGCCAGCAGCCAAGACATGGGGGGCTTAAGTAGCACTGAAGCTTTCTTT.

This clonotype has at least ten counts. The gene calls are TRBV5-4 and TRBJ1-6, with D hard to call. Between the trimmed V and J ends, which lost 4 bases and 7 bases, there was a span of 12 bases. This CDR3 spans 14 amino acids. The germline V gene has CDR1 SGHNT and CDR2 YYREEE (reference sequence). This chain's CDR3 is CASSRQQENSPLHF. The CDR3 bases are TGTGCCAGCAGCCGCCAGCAGGAGAATTCACCCCTCCACTTT.

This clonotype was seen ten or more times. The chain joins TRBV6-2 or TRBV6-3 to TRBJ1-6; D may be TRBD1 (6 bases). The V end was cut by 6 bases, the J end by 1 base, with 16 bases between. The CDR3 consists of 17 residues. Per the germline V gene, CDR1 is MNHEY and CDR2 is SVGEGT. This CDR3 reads CASRPRAQGSYNSPLHF. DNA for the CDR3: TGTGCCAGCAGGCCGCGCGCACAGGGATCCTATAATTCACCCCTCCACTTT.

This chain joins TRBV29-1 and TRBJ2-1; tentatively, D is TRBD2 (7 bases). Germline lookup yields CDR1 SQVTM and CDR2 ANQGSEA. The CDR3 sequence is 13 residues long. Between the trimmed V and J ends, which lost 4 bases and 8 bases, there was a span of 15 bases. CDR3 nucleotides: TGCAGCGTTGCCCCGAGGGGGGGGGATGAGCAGTTCTTC. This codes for CSVAPRGGDEQFF.

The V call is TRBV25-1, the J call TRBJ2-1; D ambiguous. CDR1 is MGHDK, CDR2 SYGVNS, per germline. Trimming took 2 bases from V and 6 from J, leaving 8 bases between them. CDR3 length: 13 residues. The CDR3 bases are TGTGCCAGCAGTGAAAACCGACCCAATGAGCAGTTCTTC. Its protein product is CASSENRPNEQFF.

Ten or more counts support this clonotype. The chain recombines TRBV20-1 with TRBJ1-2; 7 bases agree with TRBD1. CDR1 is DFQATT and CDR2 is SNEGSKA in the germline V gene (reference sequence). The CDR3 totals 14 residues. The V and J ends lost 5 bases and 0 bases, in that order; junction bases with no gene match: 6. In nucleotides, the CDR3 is TGCAGTGCTGGGACAGCCTTTTCTAACTATGGCTACACCTTC. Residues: CSAGTAFSNYGYTF.

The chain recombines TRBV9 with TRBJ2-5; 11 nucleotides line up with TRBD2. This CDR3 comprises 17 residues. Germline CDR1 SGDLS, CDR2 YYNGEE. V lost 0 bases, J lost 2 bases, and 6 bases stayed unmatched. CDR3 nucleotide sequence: TGTGCCAGCAGCGTAGGCGCTAGCGGGGGGTTTCAAGAGACCCAGTACTTC. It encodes CASSVGASGGFQETQYF.

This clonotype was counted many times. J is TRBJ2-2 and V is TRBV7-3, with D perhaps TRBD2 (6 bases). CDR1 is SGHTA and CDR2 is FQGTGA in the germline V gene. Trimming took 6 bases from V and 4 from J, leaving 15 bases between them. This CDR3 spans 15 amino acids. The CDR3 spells CASSFLGGSTGELFF. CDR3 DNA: TGTGCCAGCAGTTTCCTGGGGGGATCCACCGGGGAGCTGTTTTTT.

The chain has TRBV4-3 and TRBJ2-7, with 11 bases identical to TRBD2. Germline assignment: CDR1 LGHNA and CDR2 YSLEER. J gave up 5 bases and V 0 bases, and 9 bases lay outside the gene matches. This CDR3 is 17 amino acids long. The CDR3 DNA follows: TGCGCCAGCAGCCAAGATCGGGCTAGCGGGGGGTACGACGAGCAGTACTTC. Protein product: CASSQDRASGGYDEQYF.

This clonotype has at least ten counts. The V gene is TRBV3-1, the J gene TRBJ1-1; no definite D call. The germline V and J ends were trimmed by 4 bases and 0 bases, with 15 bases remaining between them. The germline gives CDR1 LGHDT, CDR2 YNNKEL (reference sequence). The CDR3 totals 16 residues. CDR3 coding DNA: TGTGCCAGCAGCCCACGTAGCCCTAGCATGAACACTGAAGCTTTCTTT. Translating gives CASSPRSPSMNTEAFF.

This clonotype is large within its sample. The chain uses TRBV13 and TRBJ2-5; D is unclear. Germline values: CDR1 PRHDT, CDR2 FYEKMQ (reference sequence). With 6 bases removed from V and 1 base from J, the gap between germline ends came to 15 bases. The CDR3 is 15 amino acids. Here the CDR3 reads CASRSTGRLQETQYF. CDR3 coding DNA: TGTGCCAGCAGGTCCACGGGCCGCCTCCAAGAGACCCAGTACTTC.

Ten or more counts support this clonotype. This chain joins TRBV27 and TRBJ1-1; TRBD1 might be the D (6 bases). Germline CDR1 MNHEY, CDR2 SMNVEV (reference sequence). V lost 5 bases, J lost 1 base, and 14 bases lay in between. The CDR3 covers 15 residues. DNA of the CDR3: TGTGCCAGCAGTACCCTTCAACAGGGGAACACTGAAGCTTTCTTT. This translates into CASSTLQQGNTEAFF.

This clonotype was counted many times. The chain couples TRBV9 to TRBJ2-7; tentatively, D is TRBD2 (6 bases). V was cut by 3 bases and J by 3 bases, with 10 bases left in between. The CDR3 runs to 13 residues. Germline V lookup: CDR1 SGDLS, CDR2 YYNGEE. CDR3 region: CASSAWGDYEQYF. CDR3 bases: TGTGCCAGCAGCGCGTGGGGGGACTACGAGCAGTACTTC.

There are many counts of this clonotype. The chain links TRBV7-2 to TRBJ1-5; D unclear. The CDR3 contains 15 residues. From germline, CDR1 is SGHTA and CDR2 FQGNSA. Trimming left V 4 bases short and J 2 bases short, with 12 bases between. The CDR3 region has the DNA TGTGCCAGCAGCTCCTCTGAGTACGGCAATCAGCCCCAGCATTTT. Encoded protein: CASSSSEYGNQPQHF.

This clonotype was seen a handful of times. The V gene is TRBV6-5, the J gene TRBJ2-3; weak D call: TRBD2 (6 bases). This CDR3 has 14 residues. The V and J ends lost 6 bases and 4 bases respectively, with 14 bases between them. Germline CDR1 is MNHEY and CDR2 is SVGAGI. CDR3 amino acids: CASSRGKAADTQYF. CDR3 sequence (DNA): TGTGCCAGCAGCCGCGGGAAGGCCGCAGATACGCAGTATTTT.

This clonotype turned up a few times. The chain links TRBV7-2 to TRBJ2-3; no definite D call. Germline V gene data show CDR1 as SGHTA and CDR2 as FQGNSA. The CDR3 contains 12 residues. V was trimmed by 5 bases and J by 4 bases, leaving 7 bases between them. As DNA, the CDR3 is TGTGCCAGCAGCCCCTGGGCAGATACGCAGTATTTT. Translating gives CASSPWADTQYF.

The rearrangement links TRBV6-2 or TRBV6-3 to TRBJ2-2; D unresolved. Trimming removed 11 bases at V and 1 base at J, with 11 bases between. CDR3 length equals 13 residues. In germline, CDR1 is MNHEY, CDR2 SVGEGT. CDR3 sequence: CACAGWNTGELFF. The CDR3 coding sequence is TGTGCCTGCGCTGGGTGGAACACCGGGGAGCTGTTTTTT.

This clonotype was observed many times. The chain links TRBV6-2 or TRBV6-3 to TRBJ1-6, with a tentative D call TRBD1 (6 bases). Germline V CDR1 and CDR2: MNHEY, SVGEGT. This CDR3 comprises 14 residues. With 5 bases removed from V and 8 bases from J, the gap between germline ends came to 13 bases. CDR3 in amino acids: CASSPDRTYSPLHF. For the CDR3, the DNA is TGTGCCAGCAGTCCCGACAGGACTTATTCACCCCTCCACTTT.

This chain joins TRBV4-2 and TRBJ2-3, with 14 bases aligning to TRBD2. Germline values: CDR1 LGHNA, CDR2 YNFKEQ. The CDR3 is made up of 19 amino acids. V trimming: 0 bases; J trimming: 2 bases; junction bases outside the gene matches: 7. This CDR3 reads CASSQDETSGGAITDTQYF. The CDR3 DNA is TGTGCCAGCAGCCAAGACGAGACTAGCGGGGGGGCCATCACAGATACGCAGTATTTT.

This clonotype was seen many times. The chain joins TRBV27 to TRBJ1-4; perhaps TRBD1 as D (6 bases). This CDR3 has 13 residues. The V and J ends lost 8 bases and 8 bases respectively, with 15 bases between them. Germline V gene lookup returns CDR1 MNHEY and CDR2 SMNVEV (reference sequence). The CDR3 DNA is TGTGCCAGCCGAAGAACAGGGACGGAAAAACTGTTTTTT. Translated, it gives CASRRTGTEKLFF.

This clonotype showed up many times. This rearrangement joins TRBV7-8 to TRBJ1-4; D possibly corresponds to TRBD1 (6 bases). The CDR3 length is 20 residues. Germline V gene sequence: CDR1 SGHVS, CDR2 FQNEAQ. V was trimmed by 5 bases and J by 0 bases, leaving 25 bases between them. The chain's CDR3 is CASSPYRVLSPSSTNEKLFF. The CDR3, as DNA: TGTGCCAGCAGCCCTTACAGGGTGTTAAGCCCTTCCTCAACTAATGAAAAACTGTTTTTT. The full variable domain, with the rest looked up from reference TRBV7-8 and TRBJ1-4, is GAGVSQSPRYKVAKRGQDVALRCDPISGHVSLFWYQQALGQGPEFLTYFQNEAQLDKSGLPSDRFFAERPEGSVSTLKIQRTQQEDSAVYLCASSPYRVLSPSSTNEKLFFGSGTQLSVL.

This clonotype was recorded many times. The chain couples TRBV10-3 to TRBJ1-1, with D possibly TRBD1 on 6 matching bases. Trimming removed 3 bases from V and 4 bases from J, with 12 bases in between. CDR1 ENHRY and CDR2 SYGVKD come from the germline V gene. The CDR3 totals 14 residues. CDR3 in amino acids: CAISEGGSGTEAFF. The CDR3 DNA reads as TGTGCCATCAGTGAAGGGGGGTCGGGCACTGAAGCTTTCTTT.

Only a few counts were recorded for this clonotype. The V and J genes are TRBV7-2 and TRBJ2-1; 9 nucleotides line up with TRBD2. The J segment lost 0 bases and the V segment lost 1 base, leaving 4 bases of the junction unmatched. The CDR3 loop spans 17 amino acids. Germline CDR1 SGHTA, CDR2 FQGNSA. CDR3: CASSLVSGGSSYNEQFF. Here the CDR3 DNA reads TGTGCCAGCAGCTTAGTGAGCGGGGGGAGCTCCTACAATGAGCAGTTCTTC. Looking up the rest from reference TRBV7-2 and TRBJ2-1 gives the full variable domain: GAGVSQSPSNKVTEKGKDVELRCDPISGHTALYWYRQSLGQGLEFLIYFQGNSAPDKSGLPSDRFSAERTGGSVSTLTIQRTQQEDSAVYLCASSLVSGGSSYNEQFFGPGTRLTVL.

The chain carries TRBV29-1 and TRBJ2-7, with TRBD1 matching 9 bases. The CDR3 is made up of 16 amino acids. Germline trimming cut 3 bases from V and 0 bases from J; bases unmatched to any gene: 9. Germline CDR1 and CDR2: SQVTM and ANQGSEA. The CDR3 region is CSVDTAGTGNSYEQYF. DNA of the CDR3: TGCAGCGTTGACACCGCCGGGACAGGGAACTCCTACGAGCAGTACTTC.

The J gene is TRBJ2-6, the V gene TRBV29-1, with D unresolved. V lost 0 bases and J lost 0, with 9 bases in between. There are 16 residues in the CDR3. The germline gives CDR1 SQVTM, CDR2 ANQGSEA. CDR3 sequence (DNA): TGCAGCGTTGAAGATAACAATCGCTCTGGGGCCAACGTCCTGACTTTC. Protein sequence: CSVEDNNRSGANVLTF.